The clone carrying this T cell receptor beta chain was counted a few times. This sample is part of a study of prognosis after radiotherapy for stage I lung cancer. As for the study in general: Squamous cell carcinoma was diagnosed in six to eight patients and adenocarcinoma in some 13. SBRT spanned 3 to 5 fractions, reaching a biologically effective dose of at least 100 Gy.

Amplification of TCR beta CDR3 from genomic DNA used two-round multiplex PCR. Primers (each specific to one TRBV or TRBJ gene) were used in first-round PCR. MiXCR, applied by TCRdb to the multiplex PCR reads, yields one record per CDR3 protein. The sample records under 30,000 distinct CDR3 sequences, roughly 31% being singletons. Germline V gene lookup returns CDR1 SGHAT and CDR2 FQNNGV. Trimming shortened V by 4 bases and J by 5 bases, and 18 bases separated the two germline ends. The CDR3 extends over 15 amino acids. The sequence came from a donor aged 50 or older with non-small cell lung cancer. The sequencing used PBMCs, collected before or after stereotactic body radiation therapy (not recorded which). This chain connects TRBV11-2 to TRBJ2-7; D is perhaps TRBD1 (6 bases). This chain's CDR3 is CASSSLGGRADEQYF. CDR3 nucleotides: TGTGCCAGCAGCTCCCTAGGGGGTAGGGCCGACGAGCAGTACTTC.